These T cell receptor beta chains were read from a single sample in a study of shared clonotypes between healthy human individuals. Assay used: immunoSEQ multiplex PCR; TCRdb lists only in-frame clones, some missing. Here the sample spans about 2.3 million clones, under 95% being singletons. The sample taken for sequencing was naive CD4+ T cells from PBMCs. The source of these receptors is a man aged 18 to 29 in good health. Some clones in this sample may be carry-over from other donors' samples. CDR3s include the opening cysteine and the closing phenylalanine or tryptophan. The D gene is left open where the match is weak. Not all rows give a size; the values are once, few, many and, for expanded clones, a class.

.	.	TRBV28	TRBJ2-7	CASSPPGTYEQYF	TGTGCCAGCAGTCCTCCGGGTACCTACGAGCAGTACTTC
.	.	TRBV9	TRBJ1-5	CASNSGGVWGQPQHF	TGTGCCAGCAACAGCGGGGGCGTTTGGGGACAGCCCCAGCATTTT
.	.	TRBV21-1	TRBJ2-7	CASSTGERESSYEQYF	TGTGCCAGCAGCACGGGTGAGCGGGAGAGCTCCTACGAGCAGTACTTC
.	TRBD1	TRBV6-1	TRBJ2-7	CASRAGTAFYEQYF	TGTGCCAGCAGAGCCGGGACAGCGTTCTACGAGCAGTACTTC
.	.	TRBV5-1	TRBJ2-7	CASSLDNRIASYEQYF	TGCGCCAGCAGCTTGGACAACAGGATCGCCTCCTACGAGCAGTACTTC
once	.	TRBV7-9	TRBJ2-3	CASSLPSGDTQYF	TGTGCCAGCAGCTTACCATCGGGAGATACGCAGTATTTT
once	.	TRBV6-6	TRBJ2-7	CASSTGDGVSYEQYF	TGTGCCAGCAGTACCGGGGACGGAGTCTCCTACGAGCAGTACTTC
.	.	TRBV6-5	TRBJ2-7	CASSWGRESYEQYF	TGTGCCAGCAGTTGGGGCAGGGAATCCTACGAGCAGTACTTC
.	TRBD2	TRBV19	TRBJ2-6	CASSREGSSGANVLTF	TGTGCCAGTAGTAGGGAGGGGAGCTCTGGGGCCAACGTCCTGACTTTC
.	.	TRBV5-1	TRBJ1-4	CASSLRGGRSNEKLFF	TGCGCCAGCAGCTTGAGAGGCGGCAGGTCTAATGAAAAACTGTTTTTT
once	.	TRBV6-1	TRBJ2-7	CASSRRTSYEQYF	TGTGCCAGCAGTCGCCGGACATCCTACGAGCAGTACTTC
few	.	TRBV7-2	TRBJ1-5	CASSLFNQPQHF	TGTGCCAGCAGCCTGTTCAATCAGCCCCAGCATTTT
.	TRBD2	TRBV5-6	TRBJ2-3	CATRRSSGGVDTQYF	TGTGCCACTAGGAGGAGTAGCGGGGGAGTAGATACGCAGTATTTT
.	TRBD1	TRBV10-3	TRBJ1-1	CAITAGGSNTEAFF	TGTGCCATCACGGCAGGGGGTTCGAACACTGAAGCTTTCTTT
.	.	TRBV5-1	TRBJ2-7	CASSASGSSYEQYF	TGCGCCAGCAGCGCTAGTGGTTCGTCCTACGAGCAGTACTTC
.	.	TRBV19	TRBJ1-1	CASSYRQTMNTEAFF	TGTGCCAGTAGTTACCGACAAACAATGAACACTGAAGCTTTCTTT
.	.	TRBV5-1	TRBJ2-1	CASSLSGTASYNEQFF	TGCGCCAGCAGCCTTTCCGGGACCGCCTCCTACAATGAGCAGTTCTTC
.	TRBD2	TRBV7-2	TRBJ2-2	CASSLGASGNGELFF	TGTGCCAGCAGCTTAGGGGCTAGCGGGAACGGGGAGCTGTTTTTT
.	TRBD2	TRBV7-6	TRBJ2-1	CASSRGSGGRSYNEQFF	TGTGCCAGCAGCCGGGGGTCGGGCGGGAGGAGTTACAATGAGCAGTTCTTC
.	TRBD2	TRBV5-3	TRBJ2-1	CARTSKGLAYPRHNEQFF	TGTGCCAGAACCAGCAAGGGACTAGCCTACCCCCGGCACAATGAGCAGTTCTTC
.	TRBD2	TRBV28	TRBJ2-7	CAGPLGGSGRFYEQYF	TGTGCCGGCCCGCTCGGGGGTAGCGGGAGGTTCTACGAGCAGTACTTC
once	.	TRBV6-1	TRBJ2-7	CASSPALRSYEQYF	TGTGCCAGCTCGCCCGCTCTCCGCTCCTACGAGCAGTACTTC
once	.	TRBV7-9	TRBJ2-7	CASSPAGYEQYF	TGTGCCAGCAGCCCCGCGGGGTACGAGCAGTACTTC
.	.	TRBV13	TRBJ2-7	CASSLRRTTYEQYF	TGTGCCAGCAGCTTAAGGAGGACTACTTACGAGCAGTACTTC
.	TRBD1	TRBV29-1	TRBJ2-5	CSVDAHTGGRATQYF	TGCAGCGTTGACGCTCATACAGGGGGTCGGGCGACCCAGTACTTC
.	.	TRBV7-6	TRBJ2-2	CASSLGGSGELFF	TGTGCCAGCAGCTTAGGAGGGTCCGGGGAGCTGTTTTTT
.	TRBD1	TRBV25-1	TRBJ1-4	CASSEGTGGGQPEKLFF	TGTGCCAGCAGTGAAGGAACCGGGGGGGGACAGCCGGAAAAACTGTTTTTT
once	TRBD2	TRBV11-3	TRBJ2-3	CASSSQTSGRGTQYF	TGTGCCAGCAGCTCCCAGACTAGCGGGAGAGGTACGCAGTATTTT
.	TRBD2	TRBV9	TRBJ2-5	CASSVAASGETQYF	TGTGCCAGCAGCGTAGCGGCTAGCGGAGAGACCCAGTACTTC
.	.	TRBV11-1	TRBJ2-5	CASSRRDGEETQYF	TGTGCCAGCAGCCGTCGGGACGGCGAAGAGACCCAGTACTTC
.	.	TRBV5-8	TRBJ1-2	CASSLLATFYGYTF	TGTGCCAGCAGCTTGTTGGCTACCTTCTATGGCTACACCTTC
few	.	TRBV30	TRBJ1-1	CAWGLQGGTEAFF	TGTGCCTGGGGTCTACAGGGAGGCACTGAAGCTTTCTTT
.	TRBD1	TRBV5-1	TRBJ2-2	CASSGTGGTGELFF	TGCGCCAGCAGTGGGACAGGGGGCACCGGGGAGCTGTTTTTT
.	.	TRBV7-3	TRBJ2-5	CASSSNRDSETQYF	TGTGCCAGCAGCTCAAACAGGGATTCGGAGACCCAGTACTTC
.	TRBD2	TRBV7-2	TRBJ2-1	CASSLGQLAGLNEQFF	TGTGCCAGCAGCTTAGGACAACTAGCGGGATTGAATGAGCAGTTCTTC
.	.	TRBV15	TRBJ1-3	CATSSDRVSGNTIYF	TGTGCCACCAGCAGCGACCGGGTCTCTGGAAACACCATATATTTT
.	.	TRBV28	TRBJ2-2	CASSLPGPNTGELFF	TGTGCCAGCAGTTTGCCGGGCCCGAACACCGGGGAGCTGTTTTTT
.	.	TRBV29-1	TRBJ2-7	CSVRTNEQYF	TGCAGCGTTAGGACAAACGAGCAGTACTTC
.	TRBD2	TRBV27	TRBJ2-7	CASSRAGGPGRGLTYEQYF	TGTGCCAGCAGTCGGGCGGGAGGGCCCGGGAGGGGCTTAACCTACGAGCAGTACTTC
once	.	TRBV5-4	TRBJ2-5	CASSWRGARFQETQYF	TGTGCCAGCAGCTGGAGGGGGGCGCGGTTCCAAGAGACCCAGTACTTC
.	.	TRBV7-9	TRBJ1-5	CASSPQASNQPQHF	TGTGCCAGCAGCCCGCAGGCGAGCAATCAGCCCCAGCATTTT
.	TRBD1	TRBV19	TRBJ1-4	CASSHPRNGQGGEKLFF	TGTGCCAGTAGCCACCCCCGCAACGGACAGGGGGGTGAAAAACTGTTTTTT
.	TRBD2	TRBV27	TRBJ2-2	CASSSTSGRTGELFF	TGTGCCAGCAGTTCGACTAGCGGGAGGACCGGGGAGCTGTTTTTT